This is a list of T cell receptor beta chains from one sample in a study of blood T cell repertoires in COVID-19. TCRdb's table, derived via immunoSEQ multiplex PCR, lists solely in-frame clones and lacks some. The sample has roughly 160,000 clones, around 84% seen once; the top ten hold 2.5%. The sequencing input was peripheral blood. The receptor source for this set is a woman aged 80 or over with COVID-19, enrolled during active disease. Both conserved end residues are part of each CDR3. Each record gives: J gene, V gene, D gene, clone size, CDR3 protein, CDR3 DNA. D genes are given only for firm matches. The size field is filled for only some rows; it gives once, few, many or a size class.

>TRBJ2-1|TRBV3-1/TRBV3-2|TRBD2|.
CASSQESGWVAGGPNEQFF
TGTGCCAGCAGCCAAGAGTCGGGTTGGGTAGCGGGAGGGCCTAATGAGCAGTTCTTC
>TRBJ1-2|TRBV28|.|.
CASSLGGRVGYTF
TGTGCCAGCAGTTTAGGGGGCAGGGTGGGCTACACCTTC
>TRBJ2-7|TRBV5-3|.|.
CARSGKRVREQYF
TGTGCCAGAAGCGGGAAGAGGGTCCGCGAGCAGTACTTC
>TRBJ1-2|TRBV28|.|.
CASSLSGNYGYTF
TGTGCCAGCAGCCTCTCCGGGAACTATGGCTACACCTTC
>TRBJ1-1|TRBV28|TRBD1|.
CASSALETGRTEAFF
TGTGCCAGCAGTGCCCTTGAGACAGGGAGGACTGAAGCTTTCTTT
>TRBJ2-1|TRBV3-1/TRBV3-2|TRBD2|.
CASSQPGTSGRKNEQFF
TGTGCCAGCAGCCAACCCGGGACTAGCGGGAGAAAGAATGAGCAGTTCTTC
>TRBJ2-7|TRBV7-9|TRBD1|few
CASSRGQGLNEQYF
TGTGCCAGCAGCCGGGGACAGGGATTGAACGAGCAGTACTTC
>TRBJ1-1|TRBV5-1|TRBD1|once
CASSFGRQGVGTEAFF
TGCGCCAGCAGCTTCGGTCGACAGGGAGTCGGCACTGAAGCTTTCTTT
>TRBJ2-1|TRBV5-1|.|once
CASSPPGDEQFF
TGCGCCAGCAGCCCCCCCGGGGATGAGCAGTTCTTC
>TRBJ2-7|TRBV12-3/TRBV12-4|TRBD1|.
CASSADREAEQYF
TGTGCCAGCAGCGCGGACAGGGAGGCCGAGCAGTACTTC
>TRBJ1-3|TRBV6-1|TRBD1|.
CASSEAGQGEYF
TGTGCCAGCAGTGAAGCCGGACAGGGGGAATATTTT
>TRBJ2-2|TRBV7-2|TRBD2|.
CASSLGGRLAGELFF
TGTGCCAGCAGCTTAGGCGGGAGACTCGCCGGGGAGCTGTTTTTT
>TRBJ2-1|TRBV7-3|TRBD2|once
CASSLSTSGAYNEQFF
TGTGCCAGCAGCTTAAGTACTAGCGGTGCCTACAATGAGCAGTTCTTC
>TRBJ1-2|TRBV6-1|.|few
CASSEVETGSYGYTF
TGTGCCAGCAGTGAAGTTGAGACAGGCTCTTATGGCTACACCTTC
>TRBJ1-2|TRBV29-1|.|.
CSVESQSYGYTF
TGCAGCGTTGAGTCACAGAGCTATGGCTACACCTTC
>TRBJ2-1|TRBV11-2|TRBD2|.
CASRSAGRAYNEQFF
TGTGCCAGCAGATCAGCGGGGAGGGCATACAATGAGCAGTTCTTC
>TRBJ2-6|TRBV7-3|TRBD1|.
CASSPAGGVLTF
TGTGCCAGCAGCCCCGCAGGGGGCGTCCTGACTTTC
>TRBJ1-5|TRBV2|.|once
CASKPTGYNQPQHF
TGTGCCAGCAAACCCACAGGGTACAATCAGCCCCAGCATTTT
>TRBJ1-4|TRBV7-2|.|once
CASSALGTGGEKLFF
TGTGCCAGCAGCGCTTTGGGGACCGGGGGTGAAAAACTGTTTTTT
>TRBJ1-1|TRBV19|TRBD1|.
CASSIVCPIGQGKTLCEAFF
TGTGCCAGTAGTATAGTCTGCCCGATCGGACAGGGGAAAACACTTTGTGAAGCTTTCTTT
>TRBJ1-5|TRBV6-5|TRBD1|.
CASSPGRGNQPQHF
TGTGCCAGCAGTCCCGGCAGGGGGAATCAGCCCCAGCATTTT
>TRBJ1-4|TRBV12-5|.|few
CASGLIGQSNEKLFF
TGTGCTAGTGGTTTGATAGGACAGAGTAATGAAAAACTGTTTTTT
>TRBJ2-1|TRBV7-7|.|.
CASSLGGRDEQFF
TGTGCTAGCAGCTTAGGGGGGAGGGATGAGCAGTTCTTC
>TRBJ2-7|TRBV4-3|.|.
CASSQDRLVPPYEQYF
TGCGCCAGCAGCCAAGATCGACTTGTCCCGCCCTACGAGCAGTACTTC
>TRBJ2-1|TRBV28|.|.
CASSTTAGEQFF
TGTGCCAGCAGTACGACAGCCGGTGAGCAGTTCTTC
>TRBJ1-3|TRBV18|TRBD1|few
CASSPPRQGASSGNTIYF
TGTGCCAGCTCACCACCTAGGCAGGGGGCGAGCTCTGGAAACACCATATATTTT
>TRBJ1-1|TRBV28|TRBD1|.
CASRNTGEWTEAFF
TGTGCCAGCAGGAATACAGGGGAGTGGACTGAAGCTTTCTTT
>TRBJ2-7|TRBV7-9|TRBD1|.
CASSSDRAGQYEQYF
TGTGCCAGCAGCTCGGACAGGGCAGGGCAGTACGAGCAGTACTTC
>TRBJ2-3|TRBV6-6|.|.
CASSPYGLGPQGDTQYF
TGTGCCAGCAGTCCCTACGGTCTAGGGCCCCAGGGGGATACGCAGTATTTT
>TRBJ2-1|TRBV14|TRBD2|.
CASSPLAGDVNEQFF
TGTGCCAGCAGCCCCCTAGCGGGAGATGTCAACGAGCAGTTCTTC
>TRBJ1-2|TRBV5-4|TRBD1|once
CASSADRNYGYTF
TGTGCCAGCAGCGCGGACAGGAACTATGGCTACACCTTC
>TRBJ2-1|TRBV5-1|TRBD2|.
CASSQGLAGQDEQFF
TGCGCCAGCAGCCAGGGACTAGCGGGACAGGATGAGCAGTTCTTC
>TRBJ2-2|TRBV18|TRBD1|.
CASSATGTGIGGELFF
TGTGCCAGCTCAGCAACCGGGACAGGGATTGGCGGGGAGCTGTTTTTT
>TRBJ2-2|TRBV20-1|.|.
CSASPRGSWAGELFF
TGCAGTGCTAGTCCCAGGGGATCTTGGGCCGGGGAGCTGTTTTTT
>TRBJ1-3|TRBV6-1|.|.
CASSEASALSRNTIYF
TGTGCCAGCAGTGAAGCTTCTGCACTGAGTCGGAACACCATATATTTT
>TRBJ2-5|TRBV28|TRBD2|.
CASSDPGLAGEETQYF
TGTGCCAGCAGTGACCCGGGACTAGCGGGAGAAGAGACCCAGTACTTC
>TRBJ1-2|TRBV7-2|.|.
CASSLVGRGTYGYTF
TGTGCCAGCAGCTTAGTAGGGCGGGGGACCTATGGCTACACCTTC
>TRBJ2-1|TRBV7-2|TRBD2|.
CASSNPGGSYNEQFF
TGTGCCAGCAGCAATCCGGGGGGATCCTACAATGAGCAGTTCTTC
>TRBJ2-5|TRBV5-4|TRBD2|.
CASSLPSGSETQYF
TGTGCCAGCAGCTTGCCTAGCGGGAGCGAGACCCAGTACTTC
>TRBJ2-5|TRBV27|TRBD1|.
CATAGQGLGTQYF
TGTGCCACCGCTGGACAGGGGTTGGGGACCCAGTACTTC
>TRBJ2-7|TRBV5-1|TRBD1|.
CASSLAGWTGSNEQYF
TGCGCCAGCAGCTTGGCAGGATGGACAGGGTCGAACGAGCAGTACTTC
>TRBJ1-5|TRBV19|TRBD1|.
CASTGDRVSNQPQHF
TGTGCCAGTACCGGCGACAGGGTTAGCAATCAGCCCCAGCATTTT
>TRBJ1-1|TRBV27|.|.
CASRPAAGWTFF
TGTGCCAGCAGACCTGCCGCGGGGTGGACTTTCTTT
>TRBJ1-1|TRBV19|.|.
CASSRAGAMNTEAFF
TGTGCCAGTAGTCGGGCAGGGGCCATGAACACTGAAGCTTTCTTT
>TRBJ1-3|TRBV28|.|.
CASRPEGAGNTIYF
TGTGCCAGCAGACCCGAGGGTGCTGGAAACACCATATATTTT
>TRBJ1-6|TRBV5-6|TRBD1|.
CASSQQGDSPLHF
TGTGCCAGCAGCCAACAGGGGGACTCACCCCTCCACTTT
>TRBJ2-1|TRBV11-2|.|.
CASSRGPYNEQFF
TGTGCCAGCAGCCGTGGGCCTTACAATGAGCAGTTCTTC
>TRBJ2-1|TRBV10-2|TRBD2|.
CASSESAGATSYNEQFF
TGCGCCAGCAGTGAGTCGGCGGGAGCGACATCTTACAATGAGCAGTTCTTC
>TRBJ2-7|TRBV5-1|TRBD1|.
CASSLRQGGSYEQYF
TGCGCCAGCAGCTTAAGACAGGGCGGCTCCTACGAGCAGTACTTC
>TRBJ1-1|TRBV6-5|.|.
CASSLTDLTEAFF
TGTGCCAGCAGTTTGACAGATCTCACTGAAGCTTTCTTT